Below, 27 T cell receptor beta chains from the same sample are listed, as sequenced in a study of beta chain features in type 1 diabetes (dated by TCRdb to between 2017 and 2018). Libraries were made using the immunoSEQ multiplex PCR assay. The entire isolated RNA was reverse transcribed using the High Capacity cDNA Reverse Transcription Kit, and thus expressed TCRB transcripts were sequenced. TCRdb carries this immuneACCESS record with in-frame sequences only. Its versions omit some clonotypes, under half of them owing to an unresolved V gene in the studies checked, with the rest unexplained. Here the sample has almost 350,000 clones; around 8% occur a single time. Around 0.45% of the sample comes from the top ten. The specimen sequenced was central memory CD4+ T cells from blood. The receptor source for this set is a young woman in good health.

The chain combines TRBV25-1 with TRBJ1-2; D is unresolved. There are 11 residues in the CDR3. V lost 7 bases and J 4 bases, leaving 7 bases between the germline ends. Per the germline V gene, CDR1 is MGHDK and CDR2 is SYGVNS. CDR3 coding DNA: TGTGCCAGCAACGAGGGCTATGGCTACACCTTC. This sequence encodes CASNEGYGYTF.

The V call is TRBV28, the J call TRBJ1-1; D gene uncertain. Germline-derived CDR1 and CDR2 are MDHEN and SYDVKM. This CDR3 comprises 12 residues. V was clipped by 1 base and J by 7 bases, with 7 bases between them. The CDR3 DNA follows: TGTGCCAGCAGTTTATACCGTTTTGAAGCTTTCTTT. This sequence encodes CASSLYRFEAFF. Combining the CDR3 with reference TRBV28 and TRBJ1-1 gives the whole variable domain DVKVTQSSRYLVKRTGEKVFLECVQDMDHENMFWYRQDPGLGLRLIYFSYDVKMKEKGDIPEGYSVSREKKERFSLILESASTNQTSMYLCASSLYRFEAFFGQGTRLTVV.

This clone was counted between two and nine times. The V call is TRBV6-1, the J call TRBJ2-1; 11 bases fit TRBD2. CDR3 size: 15 residues. J gave up 10 bases and V 5 bases, and 10 bases lay outside the gene matches. Per the germline V gene, CDR1 is MNHNS and CDR2 is SASEGT. CDR3 nucleotide sequence: TGTGCCAGCAGTAGGTCGGTAGCGGGAGGGCAGGAGCAGTTCTTC. Translated, it gives CASSRSVAGGQEQFF.

CDR3: CASSPAGPNEQFF. The CDR3, as DNA: TGTGCCAGTAGCCCAGCGGGGCCGAATGAGCAGTTCTTC. This sequence joins TRBV19 and TRBJ2-1; 7 bases agree with TRBD2. CDR3 length: 13 residues. Germline assignment: CDR1 LNHDA and CDR2 SQIVND (reference sequence). Unmatched junction bases numbered 6, after V lost 6 bases and J lost 7 bases.

This clone showed up just a few times. The genes are TRBV11-2 and TRBJ2-3; TRBD2 agrees at 8 bases. This CDR3 contains 17 residues. Trimming at V came to 1 base and at J to 6 bases, leaving 12 bases not matched to a gene. Germline V gene lookup returns CDR1 SGHAT and CDR2 FQNNGV. CDR3 sequence: CASSLGPIAGFTDTQYF. The DNA for the CDR3 is TGTGCCAGCAGCTTAGGTCCCATAGCGGGATTTACCGATACGCAGTATTTT.

To note about this clone: Other DNA variants within this sample encode the same CDR3. V is TRBV20-1 and J is TRBJ2-7; D gene uncertain. CDR3 length equals 11 residues. The ends were cut back, 0 bases at V and 4 bases at J, with 4 bases in the middle. Germline CDR1 DFQATT, CDR2 SNEGSKA (reference sequence). CDR3 DNA sequence: TGCAGTGCTAGAGACGGTTACGAGCAGTACTTC. Its translation is CSARDGYEQYF.

The rearrangement uses TRBV7-8 and TRBJ2-5; D tentatively fits TRBD1 or TRBD2 (5 bases each). V was trimmed by 1 base and J by 6 bases, leaving 15 bases between them. CDR3 length: 15 amino acids. The germline gives CDR1 SGHVS, CDR2 FQNEAQ. The CDR3: CASSLGGTRSKTQYF. The CDR3 DNA is TGTGCCAGCAGCTTAGGTGGGACCCGTAGCAAGACCCAGTACTTC.

The V call is TRBV7-3, the J call TRBJ2-3; 10 bases map to TRBD2. The CDR3 sequence is 12 residues long. Germline V CDR1 and CDR2: SGHTA, FQGTGA. The junction had 3 bases not matched to a gene; V was cut back by 4 bases and J by 11 bases. The DNA of the CDR3 is TGTGCCAGCAGCTCTAGCGGGGGAAAGCAGTATTTT. Protein product: CASSSSGGKQYF.

This clone appeared many times. The chain joins TRBV15 to TRBJ2-4; a possible D gene is TRBD2 (6 bases). Germline V gene data show CDR1 as LNHNV and CDR2 as YYDKDF (reference sequence). V lost 0 bases, J lost 0 bases, and 12 bases lay in between. This CDR3 region has 17 residues. CDR3 loop: CATSRDSIGGAKNIQYF. Written as DNA, the CDR3 is TGTGCCACCAGCAGAGATTCGATCGGGGGAGCCAAAAACATTCAGTACTTC.

The chain has TRBV29-1 and TRBJ1-3; a possible D gene is TRBD1 (5 bases). The CDR3 is made up of 18 amino acids. Germline CDR1 SQVTM, CDR2 ANQGSEA. V was shortened by 2 bases and J by 0 bases, with 20 bases between the two germline ends. CDR3 nucleotide sequence: TGCAGCGTTGAAAAGGGGATTGTGGAGGGAGGCTCTGGAAACACCATATATTTT. Translating gives CSVEKGIVEGGSGNTIYF.

V and J are TRBV7-8 and TRBJ2-1; 9 nucleotides line up with TRBD2. Per the germline V gene, CDR1 is SGHVS and CDR2 is FQNEAQ. V lost 3 bases to trimming and J lost 6 bases; unmatched junction nucleotides: 6. The CDR3 has 15 amino acids. The CDR3 protein is CASSLREGQINEQFF. The CDR3 DNA is TGTGCCAGCAGCTTGCGGGAGGGACAGATCAATGAGCAGTTCTTC.

This clone was counted between two and nine times. This chain connects TRBV2 to TRBJ2-3; D call uncertain. Trimming left V 3 bases short and J 2 bases short, with 9 bases between. There are 14 residues in the CDR3. Germline V gene sequence: CDR1 SNHLY, CDR2 FYNNEI. The CDR3 sequence is CASSDSTNTDTQYF. The CDR3 nucleotides are TGTGCCAGCAGTGACAGTACGAACACAGATACGCAGTATTTT. Filled out from reference TRBV2 and TRBJ2-3, the complete variable domain reads EPEVTQTPSHQVTQMGQEVILRCVPISNHLYFYWYRQILGQKVEFLVSFYNNEISEKSEIFDDQFSVERPDGSNFTLKIRSTKLEDSAMYFCASSDSTNTDTQYFGPGTRLTVL.

As for this clone: The same CDR3 also results from other DNA sequences found in this sample. The V gene is TRBV29-1, the J gene TRBJ1-1; 7 bases map to TRBD1. This CDR3 spans 14 amino acids. With 4 bases clipped from V and 0 bases from J, the junction kept 5 bases outside the gene matches. Germline V lookup: CDR1 SQVTM, CDR2 ANQGSEA. CDR3 in amino acids: CSVAPGQLNTEAFF. CDR3 DNA sequence: TGCAGCGTTGCCCCGGGACAGCTGAACACTGAAGCTTTCTTT.

V and J are TRBV5-6 and TRBJ2-1; 10 bases agree with TRBD2. Unmatched junction bases numbered 4, after V lost 4 bases and J lost 3 bases. CDR3 length equals 15 residues. Germline CDR1 and CDR2: SGHDT and YYEEEE. Written as DNA, the CDR3 is TGTGCCAGCAGCCCTCTAGCGGGAGTCTACAATGAGCAGTTCTTC. It encodes CASSPLAGVYNEQFF.

This clone was recorded a few times. The rearrangement uses TRBV27 and TRBJ2-5; 7 bases agree with TRBD1. CDR3 length: 14 residues. V gave up 5 bases and J gave up 2 bases; unmatched junction bases: 5. From germline, CDR1 is MNHEY and CDR2 SMNVEV (reference sequence). CDR3 in DNA: TGTGCCAGCAGTCCGAGGGGGCCTCAAGAGACCCAGTACTTC. Translated: CASSPRGPQETQYF.

This rearrangement joins TRBV5-1 to TRBJ2-1; weak D call: TRBD1 (6 bases). CDR1 is SGHRS and CDR2 is YFSETQ in the germline V gene. Trimming removed 0 bases from V and 4 bases from J, with 8 bases in between. The length of the CDR3 is 14 residues. CDR3 nucleotides: TGCGCCAGCAGCTTGGTTGGACAGTACAATGAGCAGTTCTTC. The encoded protein is CASSLVGQYNEQFF.

This sequence joins TRBV19 and TRBJ2-5; TRBD1 aligns across 11 bases. The ends lost 6 bases at V and 7 bases at J; junction bases unmatched: 7. CDR3 length: 14 residues. Germline-derived CDR1 and CDR2 are LNHDA and SQIVND (reference sequence). The CDR3 sequence is CASSQGQGAGTQYF. CDR3 coding DNA: TGTGCCAGTAGCCAAGGACAGGGGGCCGGGACCCAGTACTTC.

This clone was counted only a few times. The chain is built from TRBV18 and TRBJ2-7; D assignment may be TRBD1 or TRBD2 (5 bases each). The germline V and J ends were trimmed by 1 base and 6 bases, with 10 bases remaining between them. Germline V lookup: CDR1 KGHSH, CDR2 LQKENI. The CDR3 sequence is 13 residues long. In DNA, the CDR3 is TGTGCCAGCTCACCACAGTCTGGGGGCGAGCAGTACTTC. The encoded protein is CASSPQSGGEQYF.

This clone appeared a few times. The V and J genes are TRBV7-2 and TRBJ1-1, with D hard to call. The germline CDR1 and CDR2 sequences are SGHTA and FQGNSA. CDR3 length equals 15 residues. Trimming left V 3 bases short and J 1 base short, with 12 bases between. CDR3 protein: CASSLWGQPNTEAFF. In DNA form, the CDR3 reads TGTGCCAGCAGCTTGTGGGGTCAACCGAACACTGAAGCTTTCTTT.

The chain joins TRBV28 to TRBJ2-3; D gene ambiguous. V was shortened by 6 bases and J by 9 bases, with 10 bases between the two germline ends. The germline gives CDR1 MDHEN, CDR2 SYDVKM. This CDR3 contains 11 residues. CDR3 in amino acids: CASSPTKTQYF. As DNA, the CDR3 is TGTGCCAGCAGCCCTACTAAGACGCAGTATTTT.

The chain combines TRBV11-2 with TRBJ2-3; 7 bases line up with TRBD2. Germline V gives CDR1 SGHAT, CDR2 FQNNGV. The CDR3 has 15 amino acids. J gave up 1 base and V 2 bases, and 3 bases lay outside the gene matches. The CDR3 protein is CASSLNLAGTDTQYF. CDR3 bases: TGTGCCAGCAGCTTAAATCTAGCGGGCACAGATACGCAGTATTTT.

This clone showed up just a few times. The rearrangement links TRBV4-3 to TRBJ2-7, with D possibly matching TRBD2 (6 bases). CDR1 LGHNA and CDR2 YSLEER come from the germline V gene. The CDR3 length is 18 residues. The V gene lost 3 bases and the J gene lost 5 bases, with 26 bases spanning the gap. The CDR3 protein is CASSHSALPGAPSDEQYF. CDR3 bases: TGCGCCAGCAGCCACTCTGCACTTCCGGGAGCGCCTTCGGACGAGCAGTACTTC.

This clone appeared a few times. J is TRBJ1-2 and V is TRBV27; 7 bases match TRBD1. The V gene end was trimmed by 5 bases and the J gene end by 4 bases; junction bases not matched to a gene: 7. This CDR3 comprises 14 residues. Germline V gives CDR1 MNHEY, CDR2 SMNVEV (reference sequence). The CDR3 loop is CASSNRQGSYGYTF. The CDR3 coding sequence is TGTGCCAGCAGTAACCGACAGGGCTCCTATGGCTACACCTTC.

This clone was observed a handful of times. The chain uses TRBV4-2 and TRBJ2-7, with D tentatively TRBD1 (6 bases). The V end was cut by 4 bases, the J end by 0 bases, with 13 bases between. The CDR3 has 15 amino acids. Germline CDR1 and CDR2: LGHNA and YNFKEQ. CDR3 loop: CASSPQGRGSYEQYF. The CDR3 nucleotides read TGTGCCAGCAGCCCTCAGGGGCGAGGCTCCTACGAGCAGTACTTC.

This rearrangement joins TRBV18 to TRBJ2-5, with D possibly being TRBD1 (5 bases). This CDR3 has 14 amino acids. Trimming shortened V by 1 base and J by 5 bases, and 11 bases separated the two germline ends. Germline-derived CDR1 and CDR2 are KGHSH and LQKENI. CDR3 in DNA: TGTGCCAGCTCACCACGTTTGACAGCCGAGACCCAGTACTTC. Encoded protein: CASSPRLTAETQYF.

This clone has only a few counts. V gene TRBV6-6 combines with J gene TRBJ1-5; D is undetermined. V lost 5 bases, J lost 5 bases, and 10 bases lay in between. The CDR3 spans 13 residues. CDR1 and CDR2 from the germline V gene are MNHNY and SVGAGI (reference sequence). The CDR3 loop is CASSPGSDQPQHF. The CDR3, as DNA: TGTGCCAGCAGTCCAGGATCGGATCAGCCCCAGCATTTT.

This clone was found a few times. The chain combines TRBV7-2 with TRBJ2-1; 9 bases match TRBD2. This CDR3 is 15 amino acids long. CDR1 SGHTA and CDR2 FQGNSA come from the germline V gene. The V segment lost 7 bases and the J segment 6 bases; nucleotides outside the gene matches: 10. The CDR3 region has the DNA TGTGCCAGCACCCTCTCCGGGACTAGCTTCAATGAGCAGTTCTTC. Encoded protein: CASTLSGTSFNEQFF.